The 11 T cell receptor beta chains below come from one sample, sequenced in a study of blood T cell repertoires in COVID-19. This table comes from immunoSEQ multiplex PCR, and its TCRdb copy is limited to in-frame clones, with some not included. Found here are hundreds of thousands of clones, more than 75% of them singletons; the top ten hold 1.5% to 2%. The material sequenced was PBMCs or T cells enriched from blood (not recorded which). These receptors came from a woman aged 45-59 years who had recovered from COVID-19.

CDR3 sequence: CASSSLTTQYF. CDR3 coding DNA: TGTGCCAGTAGTAGCCTAACTACGCAGTATTTT. The chain carries TRBV19 and TRBJ2-3; D unclear. Germline values: CDR1 LNHDA, CDR2 SQIVND (reference sequence). This CDR3 comprises 11 residues. The V end was cut by 4 bases, the J end by 8 bases, with 7 bases between.

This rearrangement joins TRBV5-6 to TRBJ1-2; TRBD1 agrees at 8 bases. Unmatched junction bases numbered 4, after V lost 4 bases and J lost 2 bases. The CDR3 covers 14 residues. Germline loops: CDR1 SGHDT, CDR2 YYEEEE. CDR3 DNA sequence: TGTGCCAGCAGCAGGGGACAGGTCAACTATGGCTACACCTTC. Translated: CASSRGQVNYGYTF.

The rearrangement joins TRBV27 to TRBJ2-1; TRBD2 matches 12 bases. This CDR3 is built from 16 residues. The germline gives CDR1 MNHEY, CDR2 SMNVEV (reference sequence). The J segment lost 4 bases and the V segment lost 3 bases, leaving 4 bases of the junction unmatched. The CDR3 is CASSLGLAGGYNEQFF. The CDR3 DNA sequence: TGTGCCAGCAGTTTGGGGCTAGCGGGAGGGTACAATGAGCAGTTCTTC.

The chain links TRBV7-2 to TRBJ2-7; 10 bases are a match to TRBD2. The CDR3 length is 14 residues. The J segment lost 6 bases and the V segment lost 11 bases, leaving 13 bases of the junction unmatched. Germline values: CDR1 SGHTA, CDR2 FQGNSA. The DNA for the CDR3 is TGTGCCTCCGCGCCCCTAGCGGGAGTTGGCGAGCAGTACTTC. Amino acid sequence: CASAPLAGVGEQYF. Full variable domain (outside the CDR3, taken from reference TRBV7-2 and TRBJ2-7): GAGVSQSPSNKVTEKGKDVELRCDPISGHTALYWYRQSLGQGLEFLIYFQGNSAPDKSGLPSDRFSAERTGGSVSTLTIQRTQQEDSAVYLCASAPLAGVGEQYFGPGTRLTVT.

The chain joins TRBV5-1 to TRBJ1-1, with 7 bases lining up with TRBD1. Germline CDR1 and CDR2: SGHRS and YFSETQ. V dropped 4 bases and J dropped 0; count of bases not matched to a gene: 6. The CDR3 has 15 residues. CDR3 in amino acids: CASSPTTGVNTEAFF. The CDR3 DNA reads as TGCGCCAGCAGCCCCACCACAGGGGTGAACACTGAAGCTTTCTTT. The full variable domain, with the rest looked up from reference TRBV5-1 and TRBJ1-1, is KAGVTQTPRYLIKTRGQQVTLSCSPISGHRSVSWYQQTPGQGLQFLFEYFSETQRNKGNFPGRFSGRQFSNSRSEMNVSTLELGDSALYLCASSPTTGVNTEAFFGQGTRLTVV.

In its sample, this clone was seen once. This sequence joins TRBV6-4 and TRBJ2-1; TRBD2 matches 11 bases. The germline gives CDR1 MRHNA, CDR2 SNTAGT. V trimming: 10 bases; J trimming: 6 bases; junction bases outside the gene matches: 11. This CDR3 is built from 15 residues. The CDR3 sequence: CATSQTSGSSNEQFF. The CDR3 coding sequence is TGTGCCACAAGCCAAACTAGCGGGAGCTCCAATGAGCAGTTCTTC.

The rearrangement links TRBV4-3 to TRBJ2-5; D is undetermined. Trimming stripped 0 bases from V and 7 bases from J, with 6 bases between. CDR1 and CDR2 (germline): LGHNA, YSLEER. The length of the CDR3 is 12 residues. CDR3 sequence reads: CASSQDSGTQYF. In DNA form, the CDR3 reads TGCGCCAGCAGCCAAGATTCGGGGACCCAGTACTTC.

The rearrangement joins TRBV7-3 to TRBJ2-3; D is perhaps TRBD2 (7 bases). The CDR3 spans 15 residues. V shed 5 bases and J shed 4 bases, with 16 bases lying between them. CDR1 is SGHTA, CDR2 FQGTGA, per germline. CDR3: CASSSGTWGADTQYF. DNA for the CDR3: TGTGCCAGCAGCAGCGGGACATGGGGGGCAGATACGCAGTATTTT.

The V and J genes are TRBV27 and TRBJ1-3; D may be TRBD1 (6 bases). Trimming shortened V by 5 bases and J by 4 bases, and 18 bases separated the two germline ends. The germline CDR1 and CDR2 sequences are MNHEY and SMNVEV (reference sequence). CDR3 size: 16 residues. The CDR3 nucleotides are TGTGCCAGCAGTCGTGTAACCCCGGGACAAGGAAACACCATATATTTT. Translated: CASSRVTPGQGNTIYF.

The CDR3 loop reads CASSLERGSDTQYF. Written as DNA, the CDR3 is TGCGCCAGCAGCTTGGAAAGGGGGTCAGATACGCAGTATTTT. The chain has TRBV5-1 and TRBJ2-3; a weak D match, TRBD1 (6 bases). CDR1 SGHRS and CDR2 YFSETQ come from the germline V gene. Trimming removed 0 bases at V and 4 bases at J, with 9 bases between. This CDR3 is built from 14 residues. Full variable domain (remainder filled in from reference TRBV5-1 and TRBJ2-3): KAGVTQTPRYLIKTRGQQVTLSCSPISGHRSVSWYQQTPGQGLQFLFEYFSETQRNKGNFPGRFSGRQFSNSRSEMNVSTLELGDSALYLCASSLERGSDTQYFGPGTRLTVL.

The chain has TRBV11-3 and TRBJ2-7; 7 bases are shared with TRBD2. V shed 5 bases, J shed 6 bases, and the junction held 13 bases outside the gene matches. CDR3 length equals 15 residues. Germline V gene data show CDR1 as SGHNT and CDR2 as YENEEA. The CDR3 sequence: CASSPRSGKLTEQYF. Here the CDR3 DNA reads TGTGCCAGCAGCCCAAGAAGCGGGAAGCTCACCGAGCAGTACTTC.